Sequencing of this T cell receptor beta chain was carried out in a study of technical replicates of blood from several donors. This CDR3 spans 13 amino acids. Germline values: CDR1 SNHLY, CDR2 FYNNEI. Trimming removed 7 bases from V and 6 bases from J, with 14 bases in between. Produced via immunoSEQ multiplex PCR; TCRdb's table is partial and in-frame only. Altogether tens of thousands of clones are present, under 99% being singletons, with the ten largest covering around 0.22%. Sample: T cells isolated from PBMCs. This TCR was recovered from a human donor in good health. V and J are TRBV2 and TRBJ2-3, with D possibly being TRBD1 (5 bases). CDR3 DNA: TGTGCCAGCACTGTCCAGGGCCCGGATACGCAGTATTTT. It yields the protein CASTVQGPDTQYF.